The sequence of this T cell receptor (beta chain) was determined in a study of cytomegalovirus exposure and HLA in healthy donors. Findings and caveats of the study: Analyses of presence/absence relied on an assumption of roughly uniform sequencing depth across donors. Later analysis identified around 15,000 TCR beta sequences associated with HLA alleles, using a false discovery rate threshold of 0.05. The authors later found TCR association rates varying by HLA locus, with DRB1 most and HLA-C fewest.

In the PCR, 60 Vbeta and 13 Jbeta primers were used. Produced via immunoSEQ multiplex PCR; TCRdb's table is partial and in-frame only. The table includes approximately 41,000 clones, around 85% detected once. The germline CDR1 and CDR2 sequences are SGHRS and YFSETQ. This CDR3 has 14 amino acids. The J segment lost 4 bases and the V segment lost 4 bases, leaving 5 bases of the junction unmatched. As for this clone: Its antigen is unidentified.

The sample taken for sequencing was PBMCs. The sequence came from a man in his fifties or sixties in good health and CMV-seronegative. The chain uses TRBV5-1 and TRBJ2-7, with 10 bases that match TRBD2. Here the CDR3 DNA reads TGCGCCAGCAGCCCCGGGACTAGCGAATACGAGCAGTACTTC. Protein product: CASSPGTSEYEQYF.